This TCR beta chain was obtained from a study of blood T cell repertoires in COVID-19. V lost 5 bases, J lost 2 bases, and 18 bases stayed unmatched. In germline, CDR1 is SGHAT, CDR2 FQNNGV. CDR3 length: 18 residues. Sequenced by immunoSEQ multiplex PCR; TCRdb stores in-frame clones only, minus some. This sample carries some 120,000 clones, roughly 84% of them seen once, and the ten largest clones take about an eighth. Material: peripheral blood. The V call is TRBV11-2, the J call TRBJ2-7; 7 nucleotides line up with TRBD2. This sequence originates from a woman aged 25 to 39 who had recovered from COVID-19. The CDR3 coding sequence is TGTGCCAGCAGCGTCCGAGGAGCGACTAGCCGGAGGCCCTACGAGCAGTACTTC. This encodes CASSVRGATSRRPYEQYF.